This T cell receptor beta chain is from a study of T cells in Graves' hyperthyroidism and ophthalmopathy. General study points: In the analysis, a 13 V-J model separated ophthalmopathy from stable hyperthyroidism.

Stability of Graves' hyperthyroidism was defined as absent ophthalmopathy progression within 18 months. Used for diagnoses were clinical symptoms, serum thyroxine and TRAb, thyroid ultrasound and orbital computed tomography. Regions amplified from RNA transcripts were the TCR beta CDR3 regions. The primer set for the first-round RT-PCR of the TCR CDR3 was HTBI. TCRdb itself ran the multiplex PCR reads through MiXCR, one entry per CDR3 protein. The sample lists approximately 870,000 distinct CDR3 sequences, 35% to 40% occurring once. V was trimmed by 5 bases and J by 9 bases, leaving 13 bases between them. The CDR3 covers 12 residues. This clonotype was detected only a few times. As yet, its antigen is unknown.

The sequence derives from a man between 18 and 29 years old with Graves' hyperthyroidism. V and J are TRBV12-3 or TRBV12-4 and TRBJ2-5; no firm D call. The source material was blood. The CDR3 DNA reads TGTGCCAGCAGTGTCTCCGCAGGTCCCCAGTACTTC. This translates into CASSVSAGPQYF.